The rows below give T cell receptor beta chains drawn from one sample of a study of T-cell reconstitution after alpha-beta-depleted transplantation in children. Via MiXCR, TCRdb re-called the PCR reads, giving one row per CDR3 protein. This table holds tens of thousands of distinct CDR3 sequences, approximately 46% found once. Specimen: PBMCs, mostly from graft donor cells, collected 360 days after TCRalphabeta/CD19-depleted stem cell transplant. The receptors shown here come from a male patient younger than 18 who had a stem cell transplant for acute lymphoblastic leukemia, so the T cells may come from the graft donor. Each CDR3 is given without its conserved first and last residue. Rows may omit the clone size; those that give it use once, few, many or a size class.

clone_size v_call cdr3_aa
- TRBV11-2 ASSSTTGWHEQY
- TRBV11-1 ASSSGLAGGSSYNEQF
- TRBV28 ASSAGITGELF
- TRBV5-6 ASSLDGTGDTIY
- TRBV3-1 ASSQGVSGANVLT
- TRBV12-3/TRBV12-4 ASSLISRVMNTEAF
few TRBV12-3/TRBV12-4 ASSSAADSSYNEQF
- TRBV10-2 ASSGGHNEQF
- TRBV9 ASSPARRDHYEQY
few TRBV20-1 SARGQTYGYT
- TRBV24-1 ATSDPRTGHPYEQY
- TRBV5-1 ASSLDPTGNTGELF
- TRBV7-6 ASSLWVEGTDTQY
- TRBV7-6 ASSSNGPYEQY
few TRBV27 ASSFDTDTQY
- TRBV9 ASSSSAGTGGRASRDTQY
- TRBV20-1 SASDHWQGYEQY
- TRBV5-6 ASSFGTSGELF
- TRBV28 ASSTSQGSNRETQY
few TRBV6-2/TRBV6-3 ASRSLSSNQPQH
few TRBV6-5 ASSYSRQANQPQH
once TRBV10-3 AISAMRDYNEQF
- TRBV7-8 ASSILGTSGYNGQF
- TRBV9 ASSVDTSGGAKNIQY
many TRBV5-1 ASSLAQRPEQF
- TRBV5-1 ASSASGILDEQF
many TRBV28 ASRTGKSVYEQY
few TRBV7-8 ASPPEGALETQY
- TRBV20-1 SASGTNLRDEQY
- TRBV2 ASSEGRGGVPYYEQY
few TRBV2 ASNGHQGAASPLH
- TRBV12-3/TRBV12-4 ASSSQGWDEKLF
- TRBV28 ASSLGTSEYNEQF
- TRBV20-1 SARSSGGAGFTDTQY
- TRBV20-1 SAVQDYYGYT
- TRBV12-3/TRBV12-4 ASSFPPGVGEQF
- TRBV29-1 SVEHGEAF
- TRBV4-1 ASSLETEVLNSPLH
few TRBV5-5 ASSLVRGQSGELF
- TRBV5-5 ASSPDSYGNTIY
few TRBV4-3 ASSQERGGLTDTQY
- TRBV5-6 ASSRTGRETQY
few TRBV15 ATSSGSGDQPQH
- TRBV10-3 AISEPGQGPTGELF
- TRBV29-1 SVEDPGRSYNEQF
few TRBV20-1 SANPDRGRVETQY
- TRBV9 ASSALAGGGETQY
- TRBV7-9 ASSHGQAGEQF
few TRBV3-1 ASSRTSGSGAYNEQF